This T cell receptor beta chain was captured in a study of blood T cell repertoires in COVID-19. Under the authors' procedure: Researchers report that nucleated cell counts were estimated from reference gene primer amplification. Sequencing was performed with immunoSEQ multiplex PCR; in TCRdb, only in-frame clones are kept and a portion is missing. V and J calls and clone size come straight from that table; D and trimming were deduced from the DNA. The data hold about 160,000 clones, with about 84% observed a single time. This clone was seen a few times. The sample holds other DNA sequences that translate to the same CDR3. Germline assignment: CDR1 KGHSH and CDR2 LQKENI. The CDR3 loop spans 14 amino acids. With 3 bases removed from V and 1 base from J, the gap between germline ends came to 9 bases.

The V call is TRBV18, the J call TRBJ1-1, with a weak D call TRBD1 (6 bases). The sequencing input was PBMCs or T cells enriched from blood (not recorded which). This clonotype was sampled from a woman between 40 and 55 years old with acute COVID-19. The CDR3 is CASSPSTGNTEAFF. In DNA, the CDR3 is TGTGCCAGCTCACCTTCGACAGGGAACACTGAAGCTTTCTTT.